Below are 26 T cell receptor beta chains sequenced from a single sample in a study of early T cells in non-severe SARS-CoV-2 infection. Via MiXCR, TCRdb re-called the 5' RACE reads, giving one row per CDR3 protein. Counted here are 66,000 or so distinct CDR3 sequences, roughly an eighth occurring once; the ten biggest clones make up about 8.3%. Sequencing was carried out using whole blood. These TCRs come from an adult who was a healthcare worker with PCR-confirmed SARS-CoV-2 infection or an uninfected control (not recorded which).

As regards this clonotype: A much larger clone lies a single base off, so this may be a read error. This rearrangement joins TRBV7-8 to TRBJ2-7; D not resolved. The germline gives CDR1 SGHVS, CDR2 FQNEAQ. The CDR3 covers 15 residues. The CDR3 here is CASSFRPTSSCEQYF. The CDR3 nucleotides are TGTGCCAGCAGCTTTCGACCCACATCCTCCTGCGAGCAGTACTTC.

This clonotype was observed at least ten times. Here the CDR3 DNA reads TGTGCCAGCAGCTTATCCCAGGGTCAGGCACTGAAGCTTTTCTTT. Protein product: CASSLSQGQALKLFF. The chain links TRBV11-3 to TRBJ1-1, with D maybe TRBD1 (5 bases). The CDR3 loop spans 15 amino acids. Germline V gene lookup returns CDR1 SGHNT and CDR2 YENEEA. Trimming removed 2 bases from V and 13 bases from J, with 23 bases in between.

There are many counts of this clonotype. This sequence joins TRBV7-9 and TRBJ2-1; D is uncertain. Germline assignment: CDR1 SEHNR and CDR2 FQNEAQ (reference sequence). The CDR3 covers 15 residues. Deletions cut 3 bases from V and 8 bases from J, with 17 bases between. The CDR3 here is CASSFDGYPTDEQFF. The CDR3 DNA sequence: TGTGCCAGCAGCTTCGACGGCTACCCGACGGATGAGCAGTTCTTC.

This clonotype has a handful of counts. The chain carries TRBV7-2 and TRBJ2-7; 10 nucleotides agree with TRBD2. Looked up from germline, CDR1 is SGHTA and CDR2 is FQGNSA. The trim removed 7 bases at V and 2 bases at J, leaving 8 bases unmatched. The CDR3 length is 15 residues. CDR3 amino acids: CASTPSGRGTYEQYF. In nucleotides, the CDR3 is TGTGCCAGCACCCCCAGCGGGAGGGGAACCTACGAGCAGTACTTC.

This clonotype showed up many times. V is TRBV29-1 and J is TRBJ2-1; possible D gene TRBD2, 5 bases. Trimming pared 7 bases from V and 3 bases from J, leaving 13 bases between. Germline CDR1 reads SQVTM; CDR2 reads ANQGSEA. CDR3 length equals 13 residues. CDR3 protein: CSARRTDYNEQFF. CDR3 sequence (DNA): TGCAGCGCGCGGAGGACGGACTACAATGAGCAGTTCTTC.

Many counts were recorded for this clonotype. V and J are TRBV29-1 and TRBJ2-5; TRBD1 agrees at 7 bases. The CDR3 extends over 14 amino acids. V lost 5 bases and J lost 1; bases outside the gene matches: 7. Per germline, CDR1 SQVTM and CDR2 ANQGSEA. The CDR3 reads CSVKRDSLQETQYF. Written as DNA, the CDR3 is TGCAGCGTTAAACGGGACAGTCTCCAAGAGACCCAGTACTTC.

The V gene is TRBV5-1, the J gene TRBJ1-1; D perhaps matches TRBD1 (5 bases). The germline V and J ends were trimmed by 0 bases and 11 bases, with 14 bases remaining between them. Germline CDR1 SGHRS, CDR2 YFSETQ. The CDR3 runs to 13 residues. In DNA form, the CDR3 reads TGCGCCAGCAGCTTGGCGGACACCGAGCGGGCTTTCTTT. This translates into CASSLADTERAFF.

The chain joins TRBV5-5 to TRBJ1-3; D is unresolved. In germline, CDR1 is SGHKS, CDR2 YYEKEE (reference sequence). The CDR3 has 12 residues. V was shortened by 4 bases and J by 4 bases, with 6 bases between the two germline ends. CDR3 loop: CASSKEGNTIYF. The CDR3, as DNA: TGTGCCAGCAGCAAGGAGGGAAACACCATATATTTT.

V usage is TRBV27 and J usage is TRBJ2-2, with no clear D. The CDR3 loop spans 13 amino acids. The ends were cut back, 3 bases at V and 7 bases at J, with 9 bases in the middle. Germline-derived CDR1 and CDR2 are MNHEY and SMNVEV (reference sequence). CDR3 loop: CASSFNAFGELFF. In DNA, the CDR3 is TGTGCCAGCAGTTTCAACGCTTTCGGGGAGCTGTTTTTT.

This clonotype has only a few counts. The chain recombines TRBV20-1 with TRBJ1-6, with 8 bases that match TRBD1. This CDR3 has 15 amino acids. Unmatched junction bases numbered 11, after V lost 4 bases and J lost 9 bases. Germline V lookup: CDR1 DFQATT, CDR2 SNEGSKA (reference sequence). The chain's CDR3 is CSAIRDRRSFSPLHF. The CDR3 DNA reads as TGCAGTGCTATTAGGGACAGGCGATCTTTTTCACCCCTCCACTTT.

By share of the sample, this clonotype is medium-sized (0.01 to 0.1%). The rearrangement links TRBV29-1 to TRBJ2-1; D unresolved. Germline V gene data show CDR1 as SQVTM and CDR2 as ANQGSEA. Between the trimmed V and J ends, which lost 3 bases and 7 bases, there was a span of 13 bases. The CDR3 runs 13 residues. CDR3 in DNA: TGCAGCGTTGAGTTTTCTTTGGGTAATGAGCAGTTCTTC. Protein: CSVEFSLGNEQFF.

The sample holds a few counts of this clonotype. The chain links TRBV29-1 to TRBJ1-1; D call uncertain. Trimming pared 1 base from V and 6 bases from J, leaving 3 bases between. Looked up from germline, CDR1 is SQVTM and CDR2 is ANQGSEA. The CDR3 consists of 10 residues. CDR3 coding DNA: TGCAGCGTTGAAGGGCCTGAAGCTTTCTTT. This translates into CSVEGPEAFF.

This rearrangement joins TRBV4-2 to TRBJ2-5; D unclear. V lost 4 bases, J lost 0 bases, and 12 bases lay in between. Germline lookup yields CDR1 LGHNA and CDR2 YNFKEQ. This CDR3 contains 15 residues. DNA of the CDR3: TGTGCCAGCAGCCGGCCCGGAGCGTACCAAGAGACCCAGTACTTC. Amino acids: CASSRPGAYQETQYF.

This chain joins TRBV9 and TRBJ2-1; perhaps TRBD2 as D (6 bases). Germline V gives CDR1 SGDLS, CDR2 YYNGEE. This CDR3 is built from 14 residues. V gave up 4 bases and J gave up 4 bases, with 12 bases separating them. The CDR3 DNA sequence: TGTGCCAGCAGCTGGAGGGCCAATTACAATGAGCAGTTCTTC. It translates to CASSWRANYNEQFF.

The rearrangement uses TRBV11-2 and TRBJ2-1; 7 bases line up with TRBD2. Germline V gene sequence: CDR1 SGHAT, CDR2 FQNNGV. CDR3 length: 17 residues. V dropped 1 base and J dropped 4; count of bases not matched to a gene: 10. The CDR3 bases are TGTGCCAGCAGCTTAGCAGCTAGCGGCTTATCTTACAATGAGCAGTTCTTC. This sequence encodes CASSLAASGLSYNEQFF.

This clonotype was detected many times. V usage is TRBV27 and J usage is TRBJ2-7, with 7 bases lining up with TRBD2. CDR1 and CDR2 (germline): MNHEY, SMNVEV (reference sequence). The CDR3 totals 15 residues. Trimming cost V 2 bases and J 5 bases; bases outside gene matches: 9. CDR3 loop: CASSLIGRGGNEQYF. DNA for the CDR3: TGTGCCAGCAGTTTAATTGGAAGGGGAGGGAACGAGCAGTACTTC.

The chain recombines TRBV7-2 with TRBJ2-7; no clear D gene. Germline V gene data show CDR1 as SGHTA and CDR2 as FQGNSA. V was clipped by 1 base and J by 2 bases, with 12 bases between them. The CDR3 loop spans 15 amino acids. The CDR3 loop is CASSLGQRLTYEQYF. CDR3 DNA sequence: TGTGCCAGCAGCTTAGGGCAACGGCTTACCTACGAGCAGTACTTC.

This clonotype was counted only a few times. The gene calls are TRBV28 and TRBJ1-1; D unresolved. The CDR3 has 11 residues. V was cut by 6 bases and J by 10 bases, with 12 bases left in between. CDR1 is MDHEN, CDR2 SYDVKM, per germline. For the CDR3, the DNA is TGTGCCAGCAGAGCTCCCCGTGGAGCTTTCTTT. As protein: CASRAPRGAFF.

This clonotype was counted between two and nine times. The rearrangement joins TRBV2 to TRBJ2-7, with no clear D. The V gene's germline CDR1 is SNHLY and CDR2 FYNNEI. The CDR3 runs 12 residues. V gave up 5 bases and J gave up 3 bases, with 8 bases separating them. CDR3 in DNA: TGTGCCAGCAGTCGGACCGACTACGAGCAGTACTTC. It yields the protein CASSRTDYEQYF. The whole variable domain, filled in from reference TRBV2 and TRBJ2-7, reads EPEVTQTPSHQVTQMGQEVILRCVPISNHLYFYWYRQILGQKVEFLVSFYNNEISEKSEIFDDQFSVERPDGSNFTLKIRSTKLEDSAMYFCASSRTDYEQYFGPGTRLTVT.

This clonotype has at least ten counts. The rearrangement uses TRBV12-3 or TRBV12-4 and TRBJ2-1; D ambiguous. The CDR3 is made up of 11 amino acids. The V end was cut by 7 bases, the J end by 9 bases, with 10 bases between. CDR3 bases: TGTGCCAGCACTTACTATGGTGAGCAGTTCTTC. It is translated as CASTYYGEQFF.

The J gene is TRBJ2-7, the V gene TRBV20-1; D perhaps matches TRBD1 (6 bases). There are 10 residues in the CDR3. The germline V gene has CDR1 DFQATT and CDR2 SNEGSKA (reference sequence). Trimming removed 6 bases from V and 6 bases from J, with 9 bases in between. In nucleotides, the CDR3 is TGCAGTGCCCGAGGGGGCGAGCAGTACTTC. It specifies CSARGGEQYF.

This clonotype showed up many times. The chain employs TRBV6-1 and TRBJ1-2; D gene unclear. CDR1 MNHNS and CDR2 SASEGT come from the germline V gene. The CDR3 spans 15 residues. The V end lost 0 bases, the J end lost 3 bases, and 11 bases lay between the germline ends. Here the CDR3 DNA reads TGTGCCAGCAGTGAAGCCCCGTACAGCGACTATGGCTACACCTTC. This gives the protein CASSEAPYSDYGYTF.

The sample holds many counts of this clonotype. The V call is TRBV6-6, the J call TRBJ1-2; TRBD1 is a possible D gene (6 bases). This CDR3 spans 15 amino acids. Germline V CDR1 and CDR2: MNHNY, SVGAGI (reference sequence). V was shortened by 6 bases and J by 8 bases, with 22 bases between the two germline ends. The CDR3 here is CASSSRGRGAEGYTF. In nucleotides, the CDR3 is TGTGCCAGCAGCTCGCGGGGCAGGGGAGCGGAGGGCTACACCTTC.

The J gene is TRBJ1-6, the V gene TRBV6-1; 7 bases agree with TRBD1. This CDR3 is built from 18 residues. Germline assignment: CDR1 MNHNS and CDR2 SASEGT. V was clipped by 4 bases and J by 3 bases; unmatched bases: 12. The CDR3 nucleotides read TGTGCCAGCAGTGCTCCCGCAGGGGGACTATTCTATAATTCACCCCTCCACTTT. Its translation: CASSAPAGGLFYNSPLHF.

The rearrangement uses TRBV27 and TRBJ2-5; 12 bases fit TRBD2. CDR1 is MNHEY and CDR2 is SMNVEV in the germline V gene (reference sequence). V lost 5 bases to trimming and J lost 4 bases; unmatched junction nucleotides: 5. The CDR3 loop spans 15 amino acids. The DNA of the CDR3 is TGTGCCAGCAGTCCGCGGACTAGCGGGATAGAGACCCAGTACTTC. Protein sequence: CASSPRTSGIETQYF.

This clonotype has more than one count but fewer than ten. V usage is TRBV7-9 and J usage is TRBJ2-7, with TRBD2 matching 12 bases. Trimming at V came to 5 bases and at J to 11 bases, leaving 10 bases not matched to a gene. Germline V CDR1 and CDR2: SEHNR, FQNEAQ (reference sequence). CDR3 length: 14 residues. The CDR3 DNA reads as TGTGCCAGCAGCCCGACGACTAGCGGGAGAGAGGAGTACTTC. It yields the protein CASSPTTSGREEYF.